This is a list of T cell receptor beta chains from one sample in a study of blood T cell repertoires in COVID-19. Clones were read by immunoSEQ multiplex PCR, and TCRdb kept only the in-frame ones, dropping some. The table includes a few hundred thousand clones, about 91% detected once. Sequencing used peripheral blood. The receptors derive from a person aged 18-29 years with COVID-19, enrolled during active disease. CDR3s include the opening cysteine and the closing phenylalanine or tryptophan. The D gene is left open where the match is weak. Clone size, where shown, is once, few, many, or a class for clones that have expanded.

13,TRBJ1-5,TRBV7-8,.,.,CASSLDNHQPQHF,TGTGCCAGCAGCTTAGACAACCATCAGCCCCAGCATTTT
16,TRBJ2-7,TRBV5-4,.,.,CASSSGPGDKTYEQYF,TGTGCCAGCAGCTCTGGGCCAGGCGATAAAACCTACGAGCAGTACTTC
15,TRBJ1-5,TRBV12-2,.,.,CASRQSAPSNQPQHF,TGTGCAAGTCGCCAAAGCGCCCCCAGCAATCAGCCCCAGCATTTT
14,TRBJ1-1,TRBV11-2,.,.,CASSFAQGSPEAFF,TGTGCCAGCAGCTTTGCCCAGGGATCGCCTGAAGCTTTCTTT
16,TRBJ2-7,TRBV9,TRBD1,.,CASSGLPGQGPYEQYF,TGTGCCAGCAGCGGATTGCCGGGACAGGGCCCCTACGAGCAGTACTTC
11,TRBJ1-2,TRBV24-1,.,.,CATSDSVGYTF,TGTGCCACCAGTGATTCAGTCGGCTACACCTTC
11,TRBJ2-3,TRBV20-1,.,.,CSAIRADTQYF,TGCAGTGCTATCCGGGCAGATACGCAGTATTTT
13,TRBJ2-7,TRBV6-5,.,.,CASSGWNSYEQYF,TGTGCCAGCAGCGGGTGGAACTCCTACGAGCAGTACTTC
18,TRBJ2-3,TRBV7-3,TRBD2,.,CASRAASGSPGGTDTQYF,TGTGCCAGCAGAGCCGCTAGCGGGAGTCCGGGGGGCACAGATACGCAGTATTTT
15,TRBJ2-5,TRBV2,TRBD2,.,CASSQTSGNQETQYF,TGTGCCAGCAGCCAGACTAGCGGGAACCAAGAGACCCAGTACTTC
12,TRBJ1-1,TRBV29-1,TRBD1,few,CTATGAGTEAFF,TGCACCGCAACAGGGGCGGGCACTGAAGCTTTCTTT
18,TRBJ2-1,TRBV28,TRBD2,.,CASSFPIVREYRDNEQFF,TGTGCCAGCAGTTTCCCCATAGTGCGGGAGTATAGGGACAATGAGCAGTTCTTC
14,TRBJ1-2,TRBV7-2,.,.,CASSQAQGLGGYTF,TGTGCCAGCAGCCAAGCACAGGGTCTTGGAGGCTACACCTTC
12,TRBJ2-7,TRBV28,TRBD2,.,CATGGGSYEQYF,TGTGCCACTGGGGGGGGCTCCTACGAGCAGTACTTC
17,TRBJ2-3,TRBV4-1,TRBD2,.,CASSQEIGLAGADTQYF,TGCGCCAGCAGCCAAGAAATAGGACTAGCGGGAGCAGATACGCAGTATTTT
16,TRBJ2-7,TRBV6-6,TRBD2,.,CASSYSGLAGTYEQYF,TGTGCCAGCAGTTACTCGGGACTAGCGGGAACCTACGAGCAGTACTTC
13,TRBJ2-7,TRBV27,.,.,CASSLYGSYEQYF,TGTGCCAGCAGTTTATACGGGTCCTACGAGCAGTACTTC
15,TRBJ2-1,TRBV7-6,.,.,CASSLSPGYYNEQFF,TGTGCCAGCAGCTTATCTCCAGGATACTACAATGAGCAGTTCTTC
13,TRBJ2-7,TRBV11-3,TRBD1,.,CASSRDRGHEQYF,TGTGCCAGCAGCCGGGACAGGGGACACGAGCAGTACTTC
14,TRBJ2-7,TRBV27,TRBD2,.,CASSFLGGDYEQYF,TGTGCCAGCAGTTTTTTGGGGGGGGACTACGAGCAGTACTTC
15,TRBJ2-7,TRBV5-1,TRBD2,.,CASSSRTSGAYEQYF,TGCGCCAGCAGTTCTAGGACTAGCGGGGCCTACGAGCAGTACTTC
14,TRBJ2-7,TRBV10-3,.,.,CAISDAGTSYEQYF,TGTGCCATCAGTGATGCCGGGACTTCCTACGAGCAGTACTTC
13,TRBJ2-7,TRBV19,.,.,CASSIVGGYEQYF,TGTGCCAGTAGTATAGTAGGGGGTTACGAGCAGTACTTC